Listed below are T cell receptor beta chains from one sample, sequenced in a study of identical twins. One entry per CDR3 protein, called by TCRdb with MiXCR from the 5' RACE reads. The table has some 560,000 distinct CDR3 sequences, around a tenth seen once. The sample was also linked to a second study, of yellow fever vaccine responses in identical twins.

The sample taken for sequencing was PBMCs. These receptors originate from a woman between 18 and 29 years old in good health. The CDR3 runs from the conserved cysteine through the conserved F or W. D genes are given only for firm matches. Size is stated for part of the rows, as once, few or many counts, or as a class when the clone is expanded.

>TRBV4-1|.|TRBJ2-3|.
CASSQAHRGKDTQYF
TGCGCCAGCAGCCAAGCTCACCGGGGCAAGGATACGCAGTATTTT
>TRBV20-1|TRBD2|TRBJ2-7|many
CSAERGAFSYEQYF
TGCAGTGCGGAGCGGGGGGCCTTCTCCTACGAGCAGTACTTC
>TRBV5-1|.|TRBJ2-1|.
CASSLGAHHGQFF
TGCGCCAGCAGCTTGGGGGCGCATCATGGGCAGTTCTTC
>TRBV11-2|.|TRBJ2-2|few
CASSLFAGQNTGELFF
TGTGCCAGCAGCTTATTCGCGGGCCAGAACACCGGGGAGCTGTTTTTT
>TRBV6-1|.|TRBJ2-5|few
CASSQHAWPDYQETQYF
TGTGCCAGCAGTCAACACGCGTGGCCCGACTACCAAGAGACCCAGTACTTC
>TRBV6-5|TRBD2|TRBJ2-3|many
CASSLTSSSYLDTQYF
TGTGCCAGCAGTTTGACTAGCTCGAGTTACTTAGATACGCAGTATTTT
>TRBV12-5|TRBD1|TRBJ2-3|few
CASGPGTGSRDTQYF
TGTGCTAGTGGTCCAGGGACAGGGAGCCGGGATACGCAGTATTTT
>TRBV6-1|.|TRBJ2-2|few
CASSPWPSNTGELFF
TGTGCCAGCAGCCCCTGGCCCTCCAACACCGGGGAGCTGTTTTTT
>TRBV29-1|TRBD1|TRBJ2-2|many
CSVTTGYTGELFF
TGCAGCGTCACGACAGGGTACACCGGGGAGCTGTTTTTT
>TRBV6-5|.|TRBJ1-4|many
CASSYLTGDEKLFF
TGTGCCAGCAGTTACTTGACAGGTGATGAAAAACTGTTTTTT
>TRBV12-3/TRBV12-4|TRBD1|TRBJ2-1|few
CASSFHRGINEQFF
TGTGCCAGCAGTTTCCACAGGGGGATCAATGAGCAGTTCTTC
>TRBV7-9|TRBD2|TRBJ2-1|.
CASSLVVSGRGNEQFF
TGTGCCAGCAGCTTAGTGGTTAGCGGGAGAGGTAATGAGCAGTTCTTC
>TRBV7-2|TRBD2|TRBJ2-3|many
CASSFSGGTRNTQYF
TGTGCCAGCAGCTTTAGCGGGGGGACAAGGAATACGCAGTATTTT
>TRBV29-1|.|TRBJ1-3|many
CSVVLASGNTIYF
TGCAGCGTTGTGTTGGCATCTGGAAACACCATATATTTT
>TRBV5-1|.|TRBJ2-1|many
CASSWDVGEQFF
TGCGCCAGCAGCTGGGACGTGGGTGAGCAGTTCTTC
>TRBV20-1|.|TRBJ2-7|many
CSAPVRPSEQYF
TGCAGTGCCCCGGTACGGCCAAGTGAGCAGTACTTC
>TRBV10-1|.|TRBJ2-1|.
CASRNNNEQFF
TGCGCCAGCAGAAATAACAATGAGCAGTTCTTC
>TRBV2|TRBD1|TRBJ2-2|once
CASSSAGGAGGELFF
TGTGCCAGCAGTTCGGCAGGGGGCGCGGGCGGGGAGCTGTTTTTT
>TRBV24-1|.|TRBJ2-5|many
CATSDFTQGKETQYF
TGTGCCACCAGTGATTTTACACAGGGTAAAGAGACCCAGTACTTC